One sample yielded the 13 T cell receptor beta chains listed below, sequenced in a study of blood T cell repertoires in COVID-19. Clones were sequenced by immunoSEQ multiplex PCR, and TCRdb holds only the in-frame ones, with some missing. The data contain about 100,000 clones, 70% to 85% of them seen just once; the ten biggest clones take up roughly 3.3%. The sequenced sample consisted of peripheral blood. These receptors were obtained from a woman older than 75 with active or convalescent COVID-19.

This rearrangement joins TRBV6-6 to TRBJ1-4, with D hard to call. The germline V and J ends were trimmed by 1 base and 4 bases, with 10 bases remaining between them. The CDR3 has 15 residues. Germline values: CDR1 MNHNY, CDR2 SVGAGI (reference sequence). This CDR3 reads CASSYLEGVNEKLFF. CDR3 DNA: TGTGCCAGCAGTTACTTGGAGGGCGTTAATGAAAAACTGTTTTTT.

The J gene is TRBJ1-1, the V gene TRBV27; a possible D gene is TRBD1 (6 bases). Deletions cut 10 bases from V and 8 bases from J, with 17 bases between. The germline V gene encodes CDR1 MNHEY and CDR2 SMNVEV (reference sequence). The CDR3 is 12 residues long. For the CDR3, the DNA is TGTGCCACACAGGGTAAGACCACCGAAGCTTTCTTT. This sequence encodes CATQGKTTEAFF.

The gene calls are TRBV29-1 and TRBJ2-3; 7 bases line up with TRBD2. CDR3 length: 15 residues. V dropped 6 bases and J dropped 1; count of bases not matched to a gene: 10. Germline V gene lookup returns CDR1 SQVTM and CDR2 ANQGSEA. DNA for the CDR3: TGCAGCGTGGCTGGGGGGAGGGGAGGCACAGATACGCAGTATTTT. Encoded protein: CSVAGGRGGTDTQYF.

V gene TRBV9 combines with J gene TRBJ2-7; the D is unclear. The length of the CDR3 is 11 residues. The V end lost 0 bases, the J end lost 7 bases, and 5 bases lay between the germline ends. Germline CDR1 and CDR2: SGDLS and YYNGEE. The CDR3 loop is CASSVGAEQYF. The CDR3 nucleotides read TGTGCCAGCAGCGTAGGGGCGGAGCAGTACTTC.

This rearrangement joins TRBV5-1 to TRBJ2-5; D is perhaps TRBD1 (5 bases). In germline, CDR1 is SGHRS, CDR2 YFSETQ. Trimming stripped 9 bases from V and 5 bases from J, with 20 bases between. This CDR3 region has 14 residues. The CDR3: CATQQTGDEETQYF. The CDR3 nucleotides are TGCGCCACCCAGCAAACAGGAGATGAGGAGACCCAGTACTTC.

The J gene is TRBJ2-1, the V gene TRBV11-3; D remains ambiguous. V lost 1 base and J lost 4, with 5 bases in between. The CDR3 runs 13 residues. In germline, CDR1 is SGHNT, CDR2 YENEEA. In DNA form, the CDR3 reads TGTGCCAGCAGCTTAGGCAGTTACAATGAGCAGTTCTTC. It is translated as CASSLGSYNEQFF. The full variable domain, in which reference TRBV11-3 and TRBJ2-1 provide the parts outside the CDR3, is EAGVVQSPRYKIIEKKQPVAFWCNPISGHNTLYWYLQNLGQGPELLIRYENEEAVDDSQLPKDRFSAERLKGVDSTLKIQPAELGDSAVYLCASSLGSYNEQFFGPGTRLTVL.

The chain employs TRBV7-2 and TRBJ2-1, with 9 nucleotides matching TRBD2. After removal of 3 bases from V and 10 bases from J, the junction contained 4 bases not matched to a gene. The V gene's germline CDR1 is SGHTA and CDR2 FQGNSA. This CDR3 region has 13 residues. In DNA form, the CDR3 reads TGTGCCAGCAGCTTGGGGACTAGCAGGGAGCAGTTCTTC. Protein: CASSLGTSREQFF.

CDR3 amino acids: CASSLTGGRAFF. Here the CDR3 DNA reads TGTGCCAGCAGCCTAACAGGGGGGAGAGCTTTCTTT. V and J are TRBV5-6 and TRBJ1-1, with 8 bases identical to TRBD1. The CDR3 contains 12 residues. Germline V gene data show CDR1 as SGHDT and CDR2 as YYEEEE. The ends lost 4 bases at V and 10 bases at J; junction bases unmatched: 6.

This sequence joins TRBV30 and TRBJ2-3; maybe TRBD2 (6 bases). Germline values: CDR1 GTSNPN, CDR2 SVGIG (reference sequence). V lost 0 bases to trimming and J lost 1 base, with 8 bases between them. The CDR3 sequence is 14 residues long. CDR3 bases: TGTGCCTGGAGTGTTTGGGGGGGCACAGATACGCAGTATTTT. This translates into CAWSVWGGTDTQYF.

The rearrangement links TRBV23-1 to TRBJ1-2; 8 bases align to TRBD1. TRBV23-1 is annotated as an ORF whose role is uncertain. The CDR3 totals 18 residues. V shed 1 base, J shed 3 bases, and the junction held 13 bases outside the gene matches. The CDR3 coding sequence is TGCGCCAGCAGTCAATTGTGGGGGAACGACAGGGGCCACTATGGCTACACCTTC. Protein sequence: CASSQLWGNDRGHYGYTF.

The chain uses TRBV14 and TRBJ2-7; TRBD1 aligns across 8 bases. CDR1 is SGHDN, CDR2 FVKESK, per germline. Losses at the gene ends were 1 base for V and 3 bases for J; bases not matched to a gene: 8. The CDR3 spans 16 residues. The CDR3 here is CASSQGTTGAGYEQYF. Here the CDR3 DNA reads TGTGCCAGCAGCCAAGGGACGACAGGGGCCGGCTACGAGCAGTACTTC. The whole variable domain, remainder taken from reference TRBV14 and TRBJ2-7, is EAGVTQFPSHSVIEKGQTVTLRCDPISGHDNLYWYRRVMGKEIKFLLHFVKESKQDESGMPNNRFLAERTGGTYSTLKVQPAELEDSGVYFCASSQGTTGAGYEQYFGPGTRLTVT.

V gene TRBV5-8 combines with J gene TRBJ1-6; 7 bases fit TRBD1. Trimming at V came to 4 bases and at J to 9 bases, leaving 10 bases not matched to a gene. Per the germline V gene, CDR1 is SGHTS and CDR2 is YDEGEE. The CDR3 has 15 amino acids. CDR3 bases: TGTGCCAGCAGCGCACGACAGGGTATGGGTTCACCCCTCCACTTT. Translating it yields CASSARQGMGSPLHF.

The chain has TRBV2 and TRBJ2-5; a possible D gene is TRBD2 (6 bases). Germline assignment: CDR1 SNHLY and CDR2 FYNNEI. V gave up 7 bases and J gave up 2 bases, with 20 bases separating them. The length of the CDR3 is 16 residues. CDR3 loop: CASTFFPGLTQETQYF. CDR3 bases: TGTGCCAGCACTTTCTTCCCGGGACTGACACAAGAGACCCAGTACTTC.